This T cell receptor beta chain is drawn from a study of cytomegalovirus exposure and HLA in healthy donors. Findings and caveats of the study: Accurate predictions that matched the HLA-A and HLA-B alleles of most subjects were reportedly made from TCR beta sequences. Researchers catalogued 160 or so TCR beta chains as cytomegalovirus-associated.

This PCR relied on a set of 60 Vbeta primers and 13 Jbeta primers. Repertoires were generated with immunoSEQ multiplex PCR, while TCRdb's copy carries only in-frame clones and drops some. This sample carries roughly 110,000 clones, roughly 87% of them seen once, and the ten largest clones take less than 3%. A remark on this clone: Antigen unknown.

This clonotype originated in a man aged 25 to 45 in good health and CMV-seropositive. Sequencing was performed on PBMCs.

CDR3 DNA sequence: TGTGCCAGCAGCGCCCCATTTCTGCCCGAGGCTTTCTTT. Protein: CASSAPFLPEAFF. This chain links TRBV7-9 with TRBJ1-1; D is ambiguous. Per the germline V gene, CDR1 is SEHNR and CDR2 is FQNEAQ (reference sequence). V lost 5 bases and J 11 bases, leaving 18 bases between the germline ends. CDR3 length: 13 amino acids.